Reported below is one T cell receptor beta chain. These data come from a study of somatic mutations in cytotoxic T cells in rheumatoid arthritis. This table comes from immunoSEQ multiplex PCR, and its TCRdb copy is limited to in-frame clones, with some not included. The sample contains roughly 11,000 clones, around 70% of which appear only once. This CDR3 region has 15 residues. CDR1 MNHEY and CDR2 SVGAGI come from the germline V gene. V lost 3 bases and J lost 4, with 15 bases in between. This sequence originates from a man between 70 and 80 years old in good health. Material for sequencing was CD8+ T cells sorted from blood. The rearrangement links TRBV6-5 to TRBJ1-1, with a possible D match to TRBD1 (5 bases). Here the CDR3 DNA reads TGTGCCAGCAGTTATTATGGGGGAGGTGGCACTGAAGCTTTCTTT. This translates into CASSYYGGGGTEAFF.